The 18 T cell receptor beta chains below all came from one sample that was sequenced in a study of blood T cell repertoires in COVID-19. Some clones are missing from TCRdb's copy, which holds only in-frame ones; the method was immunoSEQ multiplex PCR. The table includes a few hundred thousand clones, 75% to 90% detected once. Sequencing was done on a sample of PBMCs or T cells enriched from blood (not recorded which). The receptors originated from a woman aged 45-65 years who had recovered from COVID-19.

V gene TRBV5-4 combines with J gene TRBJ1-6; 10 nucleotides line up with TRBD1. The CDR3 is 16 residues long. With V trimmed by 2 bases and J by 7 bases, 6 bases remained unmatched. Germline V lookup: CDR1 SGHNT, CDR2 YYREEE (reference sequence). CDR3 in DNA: TGTGCCAGCAGCTTTGACAGGGGGCGCAGGAATTCACCCCTCCACTTT. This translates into CASSFDRGRRNSPLHF.

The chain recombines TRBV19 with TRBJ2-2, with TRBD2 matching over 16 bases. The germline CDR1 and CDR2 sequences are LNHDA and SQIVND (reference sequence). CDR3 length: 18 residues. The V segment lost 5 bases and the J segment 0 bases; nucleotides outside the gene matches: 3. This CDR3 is CASSAGLAGGPNTGELFF. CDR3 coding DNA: TGTGCCAGTAGTGCGGGACTAGCGGGAGGGCCGAACACCGGGGAGCTGTTTTTT.

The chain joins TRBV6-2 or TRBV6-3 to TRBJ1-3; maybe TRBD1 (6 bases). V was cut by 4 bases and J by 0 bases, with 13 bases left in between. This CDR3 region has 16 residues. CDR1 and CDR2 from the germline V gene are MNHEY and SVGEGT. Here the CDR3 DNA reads TGTGCCAGCAGTTTCGGACAGCTCAGCTCTGGAAACACCATATATTTT. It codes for CASSFGQLSSGNTIYF.

CDR3 region: CASSLGQEIYGYTF. CDR3 DNA sequence: TGTGCCAGCAGCTTGGGACAGGAGATCTATGGCTACACCTTC. The V and J genes are TRBV5-4 and TRBJ1-2; a possible D gene is TRBD1 (6 bases). Trimming shortened V by 0 bases and J by 4 bases, and 10 bases separated the two germline ends. The CDR3 is made up of 14 amino acids. Germline V CDR1 and CDR2: SGHNT, YYREEE (reference sequence).

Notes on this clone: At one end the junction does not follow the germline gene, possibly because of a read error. The DNA for the CDR3 is TGTGCCAGCAGCTCCAATAATTCACCCCTCCACTTT. It encodes CASSSNNSPLHF. The chain combines TRBV11-2 with TRBJ1-6; D is unresolved. The CDR3 runs 12 residues. Germline lookup yields CDR1 SGHAT and CDR2 FQNNGV.

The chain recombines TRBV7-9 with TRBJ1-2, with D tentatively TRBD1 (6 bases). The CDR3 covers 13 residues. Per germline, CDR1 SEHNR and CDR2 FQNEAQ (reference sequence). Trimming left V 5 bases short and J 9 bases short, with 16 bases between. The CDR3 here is CASSRTQGGRYTF. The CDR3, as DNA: TGTGCCAGCAGCCGGACACAGGGTGGGCGCTACACCTTC.

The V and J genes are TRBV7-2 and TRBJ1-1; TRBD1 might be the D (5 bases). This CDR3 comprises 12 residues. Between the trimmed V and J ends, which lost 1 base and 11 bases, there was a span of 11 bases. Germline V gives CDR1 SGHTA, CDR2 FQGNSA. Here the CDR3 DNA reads TGTGCCAGCAGCTTAGAATCAGGGACTGCTTTCTTT. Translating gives CASSLESGTAFF.

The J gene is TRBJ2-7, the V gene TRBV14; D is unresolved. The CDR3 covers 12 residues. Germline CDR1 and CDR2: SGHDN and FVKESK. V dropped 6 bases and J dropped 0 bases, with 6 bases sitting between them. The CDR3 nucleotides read TGTGCCAGCAGTTTCAGCTCCTACGAGCAGTACTTC. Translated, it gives CASSFSSYEQYF.

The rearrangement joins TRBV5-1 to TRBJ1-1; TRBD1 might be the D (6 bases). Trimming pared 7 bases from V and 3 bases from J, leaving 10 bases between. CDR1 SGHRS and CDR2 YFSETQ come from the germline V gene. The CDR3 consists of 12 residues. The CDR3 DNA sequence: TGCGCCAGCGGAGAGGGGGACACTGAAGCTTTCTTT. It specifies CASGEGDTEAFF.

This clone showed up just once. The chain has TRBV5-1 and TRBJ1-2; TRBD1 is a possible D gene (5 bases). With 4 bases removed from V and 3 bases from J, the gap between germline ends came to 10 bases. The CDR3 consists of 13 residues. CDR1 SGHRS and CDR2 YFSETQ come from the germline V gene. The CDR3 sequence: CASSIGGDYGYTF. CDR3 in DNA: TGCGCCAGCAGCATTGGAGGGGACTATGGCTACACCTTC.

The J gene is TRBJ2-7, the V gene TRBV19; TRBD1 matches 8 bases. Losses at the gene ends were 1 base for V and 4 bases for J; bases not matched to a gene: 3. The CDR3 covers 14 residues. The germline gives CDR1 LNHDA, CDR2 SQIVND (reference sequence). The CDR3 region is CASSIADRGYEQYF. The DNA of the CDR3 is TGTGCCAGTAGTATAGCCGACAGGGGTTACGAGCAGTACTTC.

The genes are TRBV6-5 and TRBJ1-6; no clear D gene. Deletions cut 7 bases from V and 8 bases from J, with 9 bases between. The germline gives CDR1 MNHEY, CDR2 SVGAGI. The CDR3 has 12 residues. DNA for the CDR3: TGTGCCAGCACCCGAAGCTATTCACCCCTCCACTTT. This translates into CASTRSYSPLHF.

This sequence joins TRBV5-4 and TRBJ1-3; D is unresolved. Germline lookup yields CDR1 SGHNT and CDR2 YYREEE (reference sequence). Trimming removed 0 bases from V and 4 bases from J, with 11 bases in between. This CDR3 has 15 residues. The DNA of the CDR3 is TGTGCCAGCAGCTTGGCCGGGGTCTCCGGAAACACCATATATTTT. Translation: CASSLAGVSGNTIYF.

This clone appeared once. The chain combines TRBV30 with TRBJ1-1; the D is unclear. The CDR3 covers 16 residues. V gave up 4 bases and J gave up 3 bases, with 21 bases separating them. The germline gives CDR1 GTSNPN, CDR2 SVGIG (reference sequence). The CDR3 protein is CAWKPPGSKVYTEAFF. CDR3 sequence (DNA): TGTGCCTGGAAACCCCCGGGGTCAAAGGTCTACACTGAAGCTTTCTTT.

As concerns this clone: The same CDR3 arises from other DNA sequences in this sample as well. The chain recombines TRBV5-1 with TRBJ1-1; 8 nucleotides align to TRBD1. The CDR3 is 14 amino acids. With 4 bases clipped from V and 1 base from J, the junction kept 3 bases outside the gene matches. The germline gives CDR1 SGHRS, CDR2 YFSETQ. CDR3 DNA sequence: TGCGCCAGCAGCCTCGACAGGGGGAACACTGAAGCTTTCTTT. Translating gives CASSLDRGNTEAFF.

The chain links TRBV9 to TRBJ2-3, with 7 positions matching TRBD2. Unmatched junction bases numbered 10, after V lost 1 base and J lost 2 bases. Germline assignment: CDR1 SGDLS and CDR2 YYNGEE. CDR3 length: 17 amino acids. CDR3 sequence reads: CASSVHVLASNTDTQYF. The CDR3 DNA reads TGTGCCAGCAGCGTACATGTACTAGCGAGCAACACAGATACGCAGTATTTT.

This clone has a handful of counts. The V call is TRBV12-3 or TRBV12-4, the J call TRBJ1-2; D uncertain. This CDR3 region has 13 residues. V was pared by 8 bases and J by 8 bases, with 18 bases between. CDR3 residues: CASQKKNGLGYTF. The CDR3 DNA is TGTGCCAGCCAAAAAAAGAATGGCCTGGGCTACACCTTC.

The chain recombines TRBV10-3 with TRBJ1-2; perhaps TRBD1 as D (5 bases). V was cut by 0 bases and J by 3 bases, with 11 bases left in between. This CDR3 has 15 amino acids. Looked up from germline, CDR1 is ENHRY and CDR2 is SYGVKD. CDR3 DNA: TGTGCCATCAGTGAGTCGAACAGGAGGGACTATGGCTACACCTTC. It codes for CAISESNRRDYGYTF.